The 30 T cell receptor beta chains below were found in one sample sequenced in a study of cytomegalovirus exposure and HLA in healthy donors. The study ran its PCR with 60 Vbeta and 13 Jbeta primers. Profiled with immunoSEQ multiplex PCR; TCRdb holds only in-frame clones, not every one. This sample has more than 60,000 clones, with 78% found just once. Input material: PBMCs. All receptors derive from a woman between 40 and 50 years old in good health and CMV-seropositive.

The chain joins TRBV11-2 to TRBJ2-7; D perhaps matches TRBD1 (5 bases). There are 15 residues in the CDR3. V was cut by 5 bases and J by 0 bases, with 14 bases left in between. Germline CDR1 is SGHAT and CDR2 is FQNNGV. CDR3 region: CASSTGADPSYEQYF. DNA for the CDR3: TGTGCCAGCAGCACTGGGGCAGACCCCTCCTACGAGCAGTACTTC.

The chain has TRBV7-2 and TRBJ2-7, with D hard to call. Germline V gene lookup returns CDR1 SGHTA and CDR2 FQGNSA. The length of the CDR3 is 16 residues. V lost 1 base and J 6 bases, leaving 19 bases between the germline ends. The CDR3 region is CASSLEFTAQIGEQYF. The CDR3 bases are TGTGCCAGCAGCTTAGAGTTCACAGCCCAGATCGGCGAGCAGTACTTC.

V usage is TRBV11-1 and J usage is TRBJ2-1; 10 bases match TRBD1. The germline gives CDR1 SGHAT, CDR2 FQDESV (reference sequence). CDR3 length equals 13 residues. The V segment lost 9 bases and the J segment 4 bases; nucleotides outside the gene matches: 3. The CDR3 is CASRTGGYNEQFF. CDR3 sequence (DNA): TGTGCCAGTCGGACAGGGGGGTACAATGAGCAGTTCTTC.

The CDR3, as DNA: TGTGCCAGCACCGCGGGGAGGGTTATTAATTCACCCCTCCACTTT. This sequence encodes CASTAGRVINSPLHF. The chain links TRBV7-2 to TRBJ1-6, with D hard to call. Trimming removed 7 bases from V and 6 bases from J, with 16 bases in between. The CDR3 covers 15 residues. The germline CDR1 and CDR2 sequences are SGHTA and FQGNSA.

This chain connects TRBV6-1 to TRBJ1-2; 7 positions match TRBD1. Trimming cost V 6 bases and J 4 bases; bases outside gene matches: 8. The germline gives CDR1 MNHNS, CDR2 SASEGT. The CDR3 is 14 amino acids. The CDR3 region is CASSDTGVGYGYTF. For the CDR3, the DNA is TGTGCCAGCAGCGATACAGGGGTGGGCTATGGCTACACCTTC.

There are a few counts of this clone. The chain links TRBV10-3 to TRBJ2-1; 11 nucleotides agree with TRBD2. CDR3 length: 14 residues. The germline gives CDR1 ENHRY, CDR2 SYGVKD. V lost 6 bases to trimming and J lost 8 bases; unmatched junction nucleotides: 6. In nucleotides, the CDR3 is TGTGCCATCAGACTAGCGGGGGCTTCGGATGAGCAGTTCTTC. It translates to CAIRLAGASDEQFF.

The chain combines TRBV19 with TRBJ1-2, with 8 bases identical to TRBD1. Germline trimming cut 7 bases from V and 3 bases from J; bases unmatched to any gene: 10. CDR1 is LNHDA and CDR2 is SQIVND in the germline V gene (reference sequence). The CDR3 sequence is 15 residues long. CDR3 amino acids: CASNPDRGLYYGYTF. In nucleotides, the CDR3 is TGTGCCAGTAACCCCGACAGGGGATTATACTATGGCTACACCTTC. Filled out from reference TRBV19 and TRBJ1-2, the complete variable domain reads DGGITQSPKYLFRKEGQNVTLSCEQNLNHDAMYWYRQDPGQGLRLIYYSQIVNDFQKGDIAEGYSVSREKKESFPLTVTSAQKNPTAFYLCASNPDRGLYYGYTFGSGTRLTVV.

The chain has TRBV5-1 and TRBJ1-1, with D maybe TRBD1 (6 bases). The CDR3 sequence is 14 residues long. The V gene lost 1 base and the J gene lost 4 bases, with 11 bases spanning the gap. Germline CDR1 SGHRS, CDR2 YFSETQ. Here the CDR3 reads CASSLSQGTTEAFF. CDR3 sequence (DNA): TGCGCCAGCAGCTTGTCCCAGGGGACCACTGAAGCTTTCTTT.

This chain connects TRBV15 to TRBJ1-2; D is unresolved. The germline V gene encodes CDR1 LNHNV and CDR2 YYDKDF (reference sequence). This CDR3 spans 11 amino acids. The V gene lost 3 bases and the J gene lost 10 bases, with 9 bases spanning the gap. The CDR3: CATSSLRDYTF. CDR3 DNA: TGTGCCACCAGCAGTCTGAGGGACTACACCTTC.

The V gene is TRBV4-1, the J gene TRBJ1-5; D possibly corresponds to TRBD1 (6 bases). V lost 0 bases, J lost 0 bases, and 15 bases lay in between. The germline V gene encodes CDR1 MGHRA and CDR2 YSYEKL. The CDR3 has 18 amino acids. CDR3 DNA sequence: TGCGCCAGCAGCCAAGATTACCCGACAGGTCATAGCAATCAGCCCCAGCATTTT. Translating it yields CASSQDYPTGHSNQPQHF.

The rearrangement joins TRBV29-1 to TRBJ2-3; TRBD2 is a possible D gene (5 bases). Germline CDR1 and CDR2: SQVTM and ANQGSEA. The V and J ends lost 6 bases and 5 bases respectively, with 18 bases between them. There are 14 residues in the CDR3. The CDR3 nucleotides are TGCAGCGTAACTTCGAGGGCCCTAAAAGATACGCAGTATTTT. Its translation: CSVTSRALKDTQYF.

The rearrangement links TRBV5-1 to TRBJ2-5; 7 bases match TRBD1. V dropped 0 bases and J dropped 4; count of bases not matched to a gene: 6. CDR1 and CDR2 from the germline V gene are SGHRS and YFSETQ. The CDR3 covers 15 residues. The CDR3 loop reads CASSLDGSGGETQYF. CDR3 in DNA: TGCGCCAGCAGCTTGGACGGATCAGGGGGAGAGACCCAGTACTTC.

The V gene is TRBV7-2, the J gene TRBJ2-1; 7 positions agree with TRBD1. This CDR3 is built from 18 residues. CDR1 and CDR2 (germline): SGHTA, FQGNSA. The V segment lost 5 bases and the J segment 3 bases; nucleotides outside the gene matches: 16. The CDR3 sequence is CASSPGPHRGPLYNEQFF. The CDR3 DNA reads TGTGCCAGCAGCCCCGGGCCCCACAGGGGACCCCTCTACAATGAGCAGTTCTTC. The full variable domain, completed using reference TRBV7-2 and TRBJ2-1, is GAGVSQSPSNKVTEKGKDVELRCDPISGHTALYWYRQSLGQGLEFLIYFQGNSAPDKSGLPSDRFSAERTGGSVSTLTIQRTQQEDSAVYLCASSPGPHRGPLYNEQFFGPGTRLTVL.

The chain recombines TRBV7-2 with TRBJ2-3; D might be TRBD2 (6 bases). Germline V lookup: CDR1 SGHTA, CDR2 FQGNSA. V shed 5 bases and J shed 8 bases, with 11 bases lying between them. The CDR3 length is 12 residues. The CDR3 nucleotides are TGTGCCAGCAGCCCCATGGGGGGTACGCAGTATTTT. This codes for CASSPMGGTQYF.

The chain is built from TRBV2 and TRBJ1-5; 7 nucleotides agree with TRBD1. Germline V CDR1 and CDR2: SNHLY, FYNNEI. V was clipped by 8 bases and J by 7 bases; unmatched bases: 8. CDR3 length: 13 amino acids. CDR3 in DNA: TGTGCCAGCGCGGAACAGGGGAGACAGCCCCAGCATTTT. It yields the protein CASAEQGRQPQHF.

This clone was seen more than once but under ten times. CDR3 nucleotides: TGTGCCAGCAGCGGACAGGCCTCCTACGAGCAGTACTTC. It codes for CASSGQASYEQYF. This sequence joins TRBV6-1 and TRBJ2-7; TRBD1 matches at 7 bases. This CDR3 has 13 residues. Germline V gene data show CDR1 as MNHNS and CDR2 as SASEGT. V lost 6 bases, J lost 0 bases, and 2 bases stayed unmatched.

This rearrangement joins TRBV28 to TRBJ2-5; TRBD1 might be the D (6 bases). Judging by the DNA end, TRBJ2-7 fits better; the J call may be wrong. This CDR3 is built from 14 residues. The germline gives CDR1 MDHEN, CDR2 SYDVKM. The CDR3 nucleotides read TGTGCCAGCAGTTTATGGCAGGGGAACTACGAGCAGTACTTC. It yields the protein CASSLWQGNYEQYF.

V and J are TRBV12-2 and TRBJ2-7; the table's D call, TRBD1, was not checked against the DNA. TRBV12-2 is noted as a pseudogene. The CDR3 sequence is 13 residues long. The CDR3 DNA is TGTGCAAGTCGCTTACGACAGGCCTACGAGCAGTACTTC. Protein sequence: CASRLRQAYEQYF.

The rearrangement links TRBV18 to TRBJ1-5, with a weak D call TRBD1 (5 bases). This CDR3 spans 14 amino acids. Deletions cut 3 bases from V and 5 bases from J, with 11 bases between. CDR1 and CDR2 from the germline V gene are KGHSH and LQKENI. CDR3 coding DNA: TGTGCCAGCTCACCTTGGCAGGGTCATCAGCCCCAGCATTTT. Translating it yields CASSPWQGHQPQHF.

The V gene is TRBV5-1, the J gene TRBJ1-2, with D possibly matching TRBD1 (5 bases). CDR1 is SGHRS, CDR2 YFSETQ, per germline. V was shortened by 4 bases and J by 5 bases, with 9 bases between the two germline ends. This CDR3 comprises 12 residues. CDR3 bases: TGCGCCAGCAGCCCCAGGGATTATGGCTACACCTTC. It codes for CASSPRDYGYTF.

This chain joins TRBV6-4 and TRBJ1-2, with 7 bases that match TRBD1. The CDR3 loop spans 16 amino acids. From germline, CDR1 is MRHNA and CDR2 SNTAGT. The V and J ends lost 10 bases and 2 bases, in that order; junction bases with no gene match: 16. As DNA, the CDR3 is TGTGCCACCAAGGTCCCCCCGGCACAGGGGAACTATGGCTACACCTTC. Its protein product is CATKVPPAQGNYGYTF.

This clone was recorded once. CDR3 amino acids: CASSLGVEGRTQHF. CDR3 DNA: TGTGCCAGCAGCTTAGGGGTCGAGGGCCGGACCCAGCATTTT. This rearrangement joins TRBV7-2 to TRBJ1-5, with D unresolved. Germline V gene lookup returns CDR1 SGHTA and CDR2 FQGNSA. Trimming took off 1 base at V and 11 bases at J, with 15 bases between the two ends. CDR3 size: 14 residues.

The genes are TRBV28 and TRBJ2-5; D gene uncertain. The last part of the DNA fits TRBJ2-7 better; the J call may be wrong. Looked up from germline, CDR1 is MDHEN and CDR2 is SYDVKM. CDR3 length: 15 residues. CDR3 in DNA: TGTGCCAGCAGTCACTGGCGGTACTTAGACTACGAGCAGTACTTC. This sequence encodes CASSHWRYLDYEQYF.

The V gene is TRBV27, the J gene TRBJ2-7; 7 bases map to TRBD1. The junction had 6 bases not matched to a gene; V was cut back by 5 bases and J by 2 bases. CDR1 is MNHEY, CDR2 SMNVEV, per germline (reference sequence). The CDR3 contains 14 residues. The CDR3 loop is CASSPHRGTYEQYF. Here the CDR3 DNA reads TGTGCCAGCAGTCCCCACAGGGGTACCTACGAGCAGTACTTC.

This clone was found a few times. The rearrangement uses TRBV7-9 and TRBJ2-3, with D possibly matching TRBD2 (6 bases). Trimming removed 8 bases from V and 4 bases from J, with 13 bases in between. The CDR3 runs 13 residues. Germline-derived CDR1 and CDR2 are SEHNR and FQNEAQ (reference sequence). For the CDR3, the DNA is TGTGCCAGCGAGGGACTCAACTCAGATACGCAGTATTTT. This gives the protein CASEGLNSDTQYF.

V gene TRBV12-5 combines with J gene TRBJ2-2; 7 bases agree with TRBD2. The CDR3 extends over 15 amino acids. V trimming: 6 bases; J trimming: 0 bases; junction bases outside the gene matches: 4. Germline CDR1 and CDR2: LGHNT and FRNRAP. In DNA, the CDR3 is TGTGCTAGTGGCCGGGACTACGCGAACACCGGGGAGCTGTTTTTT. Encoded protein: CASGRDYANTGELFF.

The chain employs TRBV9 and TRBJ1-5, with TRBD1 matching over 9 bases. This CDR3 spans 15 amino acids. The germline CDR1 and CDR2 sequences are SGDLS and YYNGEE. V lost 10 bases, J lost 7 bases, and 15 bases stayed unmatched. The CDR3 protein is CAVGTGRVTRQPQHF. In DNA, the CDR3 is TGTGCCGTCGGGACAGGGAGGGTTACGCGCCAGCCCCAGCATTTT.

J is TRBJ1-6 and V is TRBV19, with TRBD1 as a possible D gene (6 bases). V was trimmed by 7 bases and J by 0 bases, leaving 13 bases between them. CDR3 length: 16 amino acids. The V gene's germline CDR1 is LNHDA and CDR2 SQIVND (reference sequence). The CDR3 sequence is CASKPGASSYNSPLHF. The CDR3 DNA is TGTGCCAGTAAGCCAGGGGCAAGCTCCTATAATTCACCCCTCCACTTT. Variable domain in full (rest from reference TRBV19 and TRBJ1-6): DGGITQSPKYLFRKEGQNVTLSCEQNLNHDAMYWYRQDPGQGLRLIYYSQIVNDFQKGDIAEGYSVSREKKESFPLTVTSAQKNPTAFYLCASKPGASSYNSPLHFGNGTRLTVT.

The chain joins TRBV5-4 to TRBJ2-3; 11 bases agree with TRBD2. Germline loops: CDR1 SGHNT, CDR2 YYREEE (reference sequence). With 7 bases clipped from V and 7 bases from J, the junction kept 14 bases outside the gene matches. This CDR3 comprises 16 residues. CDR3 in amino acids: CASRLMASGGSNTQYF. DNA for the CDR3: TGTGCCAGCCGTTTGATGGCTAGCGGGGGGTCCAATACGCAGTATTTT.

This chain connects TRBV28 to TRBJ1-6; weak D call: TRBD1 (6 bases). Deletions cut 8 bases from V and 7 bases from J, with 15 bases between. The length of the CDR3 is 14 residues. The germline V gene has CDR1 MDHEN and CDR2 SYDVKM. The CDR3 is CASFEGGPNSPLHF. The CDR3 DNA sequence: TGTGCCAGCTTCGAAGGGGGTCCAAATTCACCCCTCCACTTT.